The 17 T cell receptor beta chains in this list originate from one sample, sequenced in a study of blood T cell repertoires in COVID-19. Clones were read by immunoSEQ multiplex PCR, and TCRdb kept only the in-frame ones, dropping some. The table shows fewer than 100,000 clones, with 80% to 90% occurring only once. What was sequenced was peripheral blood. The receptors were sampled from a woman of 80 years or more with acute or convalescent COVID-19.

The CDR3 DNA reads as TGTGCCAGCAGCTCTACAGGGGCCGAGACCCAGTACTTC. Its protein is CASSSTGAETQYF. The chain combines TRBV9 with TRBJ2-5; TRBD1 matches 7 bases. V gave up 4 bases and J gave up 5 bases; unmatched junction bases: 5. Germline V gene lookup returns CDR1 SGDLS and CDR2 YYNGEE. The CDR3 loop spans 13 amino acids.

The chain couples TRBV7-2 to TRBJ2-7; perhaps TRBD1 as D (5 bases). The germline gives CDR1 SGHTA, CDR2 FQGNSA. This CDR3 is 14 amino acids long. V lost 2 bases and J 3 bases, leaving 11 bases between the germline ends. The CDR3 loop reads CASSLTGNNYEQYF. In DNA, the CDR3 is TGTGCCAGCAGCTTAACAGGAAACAACTACGAGCAGTACTTC.

V gene TRBV2 combines with J gene TRBJ1-5; no definite D call. The germline V and J ends were trimmed by 3 bases and 7 bases, with 7 bases remaining between them. CDR1 is SNHLY, CDR2 FYNNEI, per germline. The CDR3 has 12 residues. CDR3 DNA: TGTGCCAGCAGTGATCCGGAGCAGCCCCAGCATTTT. This gives the protein CASSDPEQPQHF.

The V and J genes are TRBV18 and TRBJ2-1, with 10 bases fitting TRBD2. Germline CDR1 reads KGHSH; CDR2 reads LQKENI. Trimming removed 5 bases from V and 8 bases from J; junction bases left unmatched: 9. CDR3 length: 15 residues. The CDR3 here is CASSATSLAGYEQFF. In DNA, the CDR3 is TGTGCCAGCTCAGCAACCTCACTAGCGGGGTATGAGCAGTTCTTC.

The V call is TRBV7-2, the J call TRBJ2-7; TRBD1 agrees at 9 bases. The junction had 6 bases not matched to a gene; V was cut back by 4 bases and J by 2 bases. Germline V gene data show CDR1 as SGHTA and CDR2 as FQGNSA. The CDR3 covers 15 residues. The CDR3 spells CASSWGQGTPYEQYF. CDR3 sequence (DNA): TGTGCCAGCAGCTGGGGACAGGGCACCCCCTACGAGCAGTACTTC.

The chain links TRBV3-1 (or the pseudogene TRBV3-2) to TRBJ1-1; D is unclear. This CDR3 comprises 14 residues. V dropped 4 bases and J dropped 0 bases, with 9 bases sitting between them. Germline loops: CDR1 LGHDT, CDR2 YNNKEL (reference sequence). The DNA for the CDR3 is TGTGCCAGCAGCCTAGCGGATATGAACACTGAAGCTTTCTTT. Translating gives CASSLADMNTEAFF.

V gene TRBV4-3 combines with J gene TRBJ1-2; D ambiguous. Germline V gene data show CDR1 as LGHNA and CDR2 as YSLEER. The CDR3 spans 15 residues. The V and J ends lost 0 bases and 4 bases respectively, with 12 bases between them. The CDR3 coding sequence is TGCGCCAGCAGCCAAGATCAGGTCAGGTCCTATGGCTACACCTTC. Its protein product is CASSQDQVRSYGYTF.

The sample holds a few counts of this clone. The V gene is TRBV27, the J gene TRBJ1-1; TRBD1 matches 9 bases. The ends lost 7 bases at V and 5 bases at J; junction bases unmatched: 8. The CDR3 sequence is 14 residues long. Germline lookup yields CDR1 MNHEY and CDR2 SMNVEV (reference sequence). CDR3 coding DNA: TGTGCCAGCACACCCAGGACAGGGGATACTGAAGCTTTCTTT. Encoded protein: CASTPRTGDTEAFF.

V and J are TRBV4-2 and TRBJ2-7; 8 nucleotides align to TRBD1. The germline CDR1 and CDR2 sequences are LGHNA and YNFKEQ. The CDR3 has 16 amino acids. J lost 3 bases, V lost 0 bases, and 7 bases had no gene match. Written as DNA, the CDR3 is TGTGCCAGCAGCCAAGATGGGAGACAGGGGCTCTACGAGCAGTACTTC. As protein: CASSQDGRQGLYEQYF.

V usage is TRBV18 and J usage is TRBJ2-1, with 7 bases fitting TRBD1. The CDR3 has 16 residues. V trimming: 1 base; J trimming: 10 bases; junction bases outside the gene matches: 13. Germline-derived CDR1 and CDR2 are KGHSH and LQKENI. CDR3 sequence: CASSPRGTGDPREQFF. For the CDR3, the DNA is TGTGCCAGCTCACCACGAGGTACAGGGGACCCACGGGAGCAGTTCTTC.

This rearrangement joins TRBV15 to TRBJ1-5; TRBD1 matches at 7 bases. The CDR3 sequence is 17 residues long. Trimming at V came to 0 bases and at J to 2 bases, leaving 7 bases not matched to a gene. The germline V gene has CDR1 LNHNV and CDR2 YYDKDF (reference sequence). CDR3 residues: CATSRDAGGSGNQPQHF. The CDR3 DNA reads as TGTGCCACCAGCAGAGATGCAGGGGGTTCGGGCAATCAGCCCCAGCATTTT.

This rearrangement joins TRBV19 to TRBJ1-1; no clear D gene. This CDR3 has 12 residues. V dropped 3 bases and J dropped 5 bases, with 7 bases sitting between them. Germline V gene sequence: CDR1 LNHDA, CDR2 SQIVND (reference sequence). The CDR3 reads CASSMGRTEAFF. The CDR3 nucleotides are TGTGCCAGTAGTATGGGGAGGACTGAAGCTTTCTTT.

The chain joins TRBV3-1 (or the pseudogene TRBV3-2) to TRBJ1-1; TRBD1 matches 7 bases. The CDR3 length is 13 residues. V lost 7 bases, J lost 4 bases, and 6 bases stayed unmatched. CDR1 and CDR2 (germline): LGHDT, YNNKEL (reference sequence). CDR3 nucleotides: TGTGCCAGCACCGGACAGGTGGGCACTGAAGCTTTCTTT. It yields the protein CASTGQVGTEAFF.

This clone was seen only once. The chain is built from TRBV7-2 and TRBJ2-2, with TRBD2 matching over 13 bases. The CDR3 has 16 amino acids. J gave up 9 bases and V 1 base, and 5 bases lay outside the gene matches. Germline CDR1 SGHTA, CDR2 FQGNSA. The chain's CDR3 is CASSLEGTSGARELFF. Here the CDR3 DNA reads TGTGCCAGCAGCTTAGAAGGGACTAGCGGGGCCAGGGAGCTGTTTTTT.

This clone was counted between two and nine times. The chain combines TRBV5-1 with TRBJ2-3, with 7 bases fitting TRBD2. Germline trimming cut 2 bases from V and 0 bases from J; bases unmatched to any gene: 3. The CDR3 covers 15 residues. CDR1 SGHRS and CDR2 YFSETQ come from the germline V gene. CDR3 sequence (DNA): TGCGCCAGCAGCTTATCCGGGGGGAGCACAGATACGCAGTATTTT. Its protein product is CASSLSGGSTDTQYF. Drawing the rest from reference TRBV5-1 and TRBJ2-3, the complete variable domain is KAGVTQTPRYLIKTRGQQVTLSCSPISGHRSVSWYQQTPGQGLQFLFEYFSETQRNKGNFPGRFSGRQFSNSRSEMNVSTLELGDSALYLCASSLSGGSTDTQYFGPGTRLTVL.

The rearrangement links TRBV7-8 to TRBJ2-3; 13 positions agree with TRBD2. This CDR3 is built from 19 residues. The J segment lost 0 bases and the V segment lost 1 base, leaving 7 bases of the junction unmatched. Germline V gives CDR1 SGHVS, CDR2 FQNEAQ. In DNA, the CDR3 is TGTGCCAGCAGCTTAGTGACTAGCGGGGGGACCGGTAGCACAGATACGCAGTATTTT. Translating gives CASSLVTSGGTGSTDTQYF. Full variable domain (missing parts from reference TRBV7-8 and TRBJ2-3): GAGVSQSPRYKVAKRGQDVALRCDPISGHVSLFWYQQALGQGPEFLTYFQNEAQLDKSGLPSDRFFAERPEGSVSTLKIQRTQQEDSAVYLCASSLVTSGGTGSTDTQYFGPGTRLTVL.

The CDR3 region is CASSPPGWQGEDEQYF. The CDR3 DNA follows: TGTGCCAGCAGCCCCCCAGGATGGCAGGGGGAAGACGAGCAGTACTTC. V and J are TRBV7-9 and TRBJ2-7; TRBD1 matches at 7 bases. The CDR3 covers 16 residues. Trimming removed 5 bases from V and 5 bases from J; junction bases left unmatched: 15. CDR1 SEHNR and CDR2 FQNEAQ come from the germline V gene (reference sequence).